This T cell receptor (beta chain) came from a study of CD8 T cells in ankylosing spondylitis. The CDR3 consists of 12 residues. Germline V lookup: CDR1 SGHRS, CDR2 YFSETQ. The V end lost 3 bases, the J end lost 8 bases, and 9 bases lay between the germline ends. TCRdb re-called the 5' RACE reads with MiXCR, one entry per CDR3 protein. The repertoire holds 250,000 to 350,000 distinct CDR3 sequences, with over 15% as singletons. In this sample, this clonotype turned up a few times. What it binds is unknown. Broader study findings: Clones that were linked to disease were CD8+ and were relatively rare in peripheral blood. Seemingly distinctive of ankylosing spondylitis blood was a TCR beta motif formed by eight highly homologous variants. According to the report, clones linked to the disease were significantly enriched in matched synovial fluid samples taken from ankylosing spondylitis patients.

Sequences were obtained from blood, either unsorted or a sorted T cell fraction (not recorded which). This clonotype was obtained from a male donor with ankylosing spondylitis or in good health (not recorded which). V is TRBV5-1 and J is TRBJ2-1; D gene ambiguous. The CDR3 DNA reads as TGCGCCAGCAGCTCACCTGGGGATGAGCAGTTCTTC. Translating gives CASSSPGDEQFF.